Below, 31 T cell receptor beta chains from the same sample are listed, as sequenced in a study of cytomegalovirus exposure and HLA in healthy donors (TCRdb year 2017). Library construction relied on the immunoSEQ multiplex PCR assay. For the multiplex PCR, a mixture combining 60 forward primers for TCR Vbeta segments and 13 reverse primers for TCR Jbeta segments was used. TCRdb obtained this table from immuneACCESS and retained in-frame rearrangements with V and J assigned. These tables miss some clones; where compared with another copy, unresolved V genes account for less than half of the shortfall, and the remainder is unexplained. The sample profile shows 150,000 to 200,000 clones; 68% of them were found once. The ten largest clones capture approximately 1.5% of the sample. Sequences were obtained from PBMCs. The receptors stem from a man aged 50-59 years in good health and CMV-seronegative.

This rearrangement joins TRBV6-1 to TRBJ1-1, with D possibly matching TRBD1 (6 bases). This CDR3 has 14 residues. V was pared by 5 bases and J by 3 bases, with 13 bases between. CDR1 and CDR2 (germline): MNHNS, SASEGT. This CDR3 reads CASSMDSSYTEAFF. The CDR3 region has the DNA TGTGCCAGCAGTATGGACAGCTCTTACACTGAAGCTTTCTTT.

The chain links TRBV5-1 to TRBJ1-6; D gene ambiguous. The V and J ends lost 9 bases and 6 bases respectively, with 7 bases between them. The length of the CDR3 is 11 residues. CDR1 and CDR2 (germline): SGHRS, YFSETQ. The CDR3 sequence is CATFFNSPLHF. CDR3 nucleotide sequence: TGCGCCACCTTCTTTAATTCACCCCTCCACTTT.

The chain couples TRBV5-1 to TRBJ2-3; 7 positions agree with TRBD2. The germline CDR1 and CDR2 sequences are SGHRS and YFSETQ. Losses at the gene ends were 4 bases for V and 1 base for J; bases not matched to a gene: 6. This CDR3 spans 15 amino acids. The CDR3 nucleotides read TGCGCCAGCAGCCCCTGGGGGGGAGGCACAGATACGCAGTATTTT. Protein sequence: CASSPWGGGTDTQYF.

This chain connects TRBV5-1 to TRBJ2-5, with 10 bases lining up with TRBD2. The CDR3 runs 15 residues. Looked up from germline, CDR1 is SGHRS and CDR2 is YFSETQ. The J segment lost 3 bases and the V segment lost 0 bases, leaving 2 bases of the junction unmatched. CDR3 in amino acids: CASSLVAGGEETQYF. CDR3 DNA: TGCGCCAGCAGCTTGGTAGCGGGGGGTGAAGAGACCCAGTACTTC.

The rearrangement links TRBV2 to TRBJ1-1, with a possible D match to TRBD1 (6 bases). The CDR3 is 14 residues long. Between the trimmed V and J ends, which lost 4 bases and 1 base, there was a span of 10 bases. The germline V gene encodes CDR1 SNHLY and CDR2 FYNNEI. The CDR3 DNA sequence: TGTGCCAGCAGTGCGCAGGGGCGGAACACTGAAGCTTTCTTT. This gives the protein CASSAQGRNTEAFF.

V gene TRBV7-8 combines with J gene TRBJ2-2; 12 bases agree with TRBD2. Germline trimming cut 3 bases from V and 5 bases from J; bases unmatched to any gene: 7. Germline assignment: CDR1 SGHVS and CDR2 FQNEAQ. There are 17 residues in the CDR3. CDR3 bases: TGTGCCAGCAGCTTGAGCCTAGCGGGGGGGATAACCGGGGAGCTGTTTTTT. It is translated as CASSLSLAGGITGELFF.

This clone occurred a few times. The chain is built from TRBV2 and TRBJ1-5; weak D call: TRBD1 (6 bases). The length of the CDR3 is 15 residues. Germline CDR1 is SNHLY and CDR2 is FYNNEI. The germline V and J ends were trimmed by 3 bases and 2 bases, with 11 bases remaining between them. The CDR3 region has the DNA TGTGCCAGCAGTGAGATGGGGGCTGGCAATCAGCCCCAGCATTTT. It codes for CASSEMGAGNQPQHF.

This clone was counted between two and nine times. This chain connects TRBV6-1 to TRBJ2-7; possibly TRBD2 for D (5 bases). Germline assignment: CDR1 MNHNS and CDR2 SASEGT. The CDR3 is 14 residues long. V gave up 0 bases and J gave up 3 bases, with 9 bases separating them. The DNA for the CDR3 is TGTGCCAGCAGTGAAGCAGTAGAGGGCTACGAGCAGTACTTC. This codes for CASSEAVEGYEQYF.

This clone was seen a handful of times. The gene calls are TRBV6-5 and TRBJ1-2; 7 bases align to TRBD1. Germline lookup yields CDR1 MNHEY and CDR2 SVGAGI. The CDR3 has 10 amino acids. After removal of 10 bases from V and 10 bases from J, the junction contained 6 bases not matched to a gene. The CDR3 nucleotides are TGTGCCACCCGGGACAGAACCTACACCTTC. Its translation is CATRDRTYTF.

The J gene is TRBJ1-4, the V gene TRBV6-4; 7 positions match TRBD1. The CDR3 extends over 16 amino acids. Germline V CDR1 and CDR2: MRHNA, SNTAGT. V shed 6 bases and J 5 bases; nucleotides not matched to a gene: 12. The CDR3 spells CASSPDRVGGNEKLFF. The CDR3 bases are TGTGCCAGCAGCCCCGACAGGGTTGGTGGGAATGAAAAACTGTTTTTT.

This clone was found a few times. This sequence joins TRBV18 and TRBJ2-1; 7 nucleotides agree with TRBD1. The CDR3 runs 12 residues. After removal of 3 bases from V and 15 bases from J, the junction contained 8 bases not matched to a gene. Germline V CDR1 and CDR2: KGHSH, LQKENI. CDR3: CASSPGVGGTFF. CDR3 bases: TGTGCCAGCTCACCGGGCGTAGGGGGCACGTTCTTC.

The chain links TRBV7-8 to TRBJ1-1; a possible D gene is TRBD1 (6 bases). The CDR3 contains 15 residues. Trimming pared 7 bases from V and 2 bases from J, leaving 17 bases between. In germline, CDR1 is SGHVS, CDR2 FQNEAQ. The CDR3 here is CASTPGVVLNTEAFF. The CDR3 DNA reads as TGTGCCAGCACCCCAGGGGTCGTATTAAACACTGAAGCTTTCTTT. Full variable domain (outside the CDR3, taken from reference TRBV7-8 and TRBJ1-1): GAGVSQSPRYKVAKRGQDVALRCDPISGHVSLFWYQQALGQGPEFLTYFQNEAQLDKSGLPSDRFFAERPEGSVSTLKIQRTQQEDSAVYLCASTPGVVLNTEAFFGQGTRLTVV.

The chain recombines TRBV19 with TRBJ1-1; 9 bases are shared with TRBD1. The J segment lost 2 bases and the V segment lost 6 bases, leaving 4 bases of the junction unmatched. The CDR3 extends over 14 amino acids. CDR1 and CDR2 (germline): LNHDA, SQIVND (reference sequence). The DNA for the CDR3 is TGTGCCAGTAGCACAGGGGGCCTTAACACTGAAGCTTTCTTT. It translates to CASSTGGLNTEAFF.

V usage is TRBV9 and J usage is TRBJ1-5; D is perhaps TRBD1 (5 bases). Germline V lookup: CDR1 SGDLS, CDR2 YYNGEE. The CDR3 has 15 residues. Trimming took off 3 bases at V and 0 bases at J, with 10 bases between the two ends. Here the CDR3 DNA reads TGTGCCAGCAGCGCCGACAGCTATAGCAATCAGCCCCAGCATTTT. This sequence encodes CASSADSYSNQPQHF. The whole variable domain, remainder taken from reference TRBV9 and TRBJ1-5, is DSGVTQTPKHLITATGQRVTLRCSPRSGDLSVYWYQQSLDQGLQFLIQYYNGEERAKGNILERFSAQQFPDLHSELNLSSLELGDSALYFCASSADSYSNQPQHFGDGTRLSIL.

The CDR3 sequence is CASSTGTSTSTGELFF. Written as DNA, the CDR3 is TGCGCCAGCAGCACCGGGACTAGCACGTCCACCGGGGAGCTGTTTTTT. The gene calls are TRBV5-1 and TRBJ2-2; 9 bases agree with TRBD2. Germline V CDR1 and CDR2: SGHRS, YFSETQ. The ends lost 4 bases at V and 4 bases at J; junction bases unmatched: 8. The length of the CDR3 is 16 residues.

The chain couples TRBV6-1 to TRBJ2-4; possible D gene TRBD1, 6 bases. V was cut by 4 bases and J by 0 bases, with 13 bases left in between. The CDR3 is 16 amino acids. CDR1 and CDR2 (germline): MNHNS, SASEGT. This CDR3 reads CASSGPTGLAKNIQYF. The CDR3 DNA is TGTGCCAGCAGTGGACCTACAGGGCTAGCCAAAAACATTCAGTACTTC.

CDR3 coding DNA: TGTGCCATCAGTGACCTCGGACAGGGGGCCTACAATGAGCAGTTCTTC. It yields the protein CAISDLGQGAYNEQFF. The V and J genes are TRBV10-3 and TRBJ2-1, with 10 bases that match TRBD1. V lost 3 bases, J lost 2 bases, and 4 bases stayed unmatched. The CDR3 sequence is 16 residues long. Germline V CDR1 and CDR2: ENHRY, SYGVKD.

This clone was observed a few times. This chain connects TRBV5-1 to TRBJ1-4; no clear D gene. The V and J ends lost 2 bases and 6 bases respectively, with 8 bases between them. This CDR3 has 13 amino acids. Germline values: CDR1 SGHRS, CDR2 YFSETQ. CDR3 in amino acids: CASSFVVDEKLFF. DNA for the CDR3: TGCGCCAGCAGCTTTGTGGTAGATGAAAAACTGTTTTTT.

V usage is TRBV11-2 and J usage is TRBJ1-2; 7 bases align to TRBD1. Germline assignment: CDR1 SGHAT and CDR2 FQNNGV. After removal of 1 base from V and 8 bases from J, the junction contained 13 bases not matched to a gene. This CDR3 is 16 amino acids long. CDR3 in amino acids: CASSLGARAGGYGYTF. The CDR3 DNA follows: TGTGCCAGCAGCTTAGGGGCCCGGGCAGGGGGTTACGGCTACACCTTC.

The V call is TRBV4-1, the J call TRBJ2-3; unclear D gene. This CDR3 comprises 16 residues. The V end lost 2 bases, the J end lost 0 bases, and 12 bases lay between the germline ends. CDR1 is MGHRA, CDR2 YSYEKL, per germline. The CDR3 reads CASSQLALPSTDTQYF. The CDR3 nucleotides are TGCGCCAGCAGCCAATTAGCACTACCTAGCACAGATACGCAGTATTTT.

This clone was seen more than once but under ten times. The rearrangement uses TRBV6-5 and TRBJ2-3, with TRBD2 identical over 11 bases. The junction had 2 bases not matched to a gene; V was cut back by 2 bases and J by 4 bases. Germline V CDR1 and CDR2: MNHEY, SVGAGI. CDR3 length equals 15 residues. The DNA of the CDR3 is TGTGCCAGCAGTTACAAGGGACTAGCGGCAGATACGCAGTATTTT. Amino acids: CASSYKGLAADTQYF.

The genes are TRBV7-9 and TRBJ2-7; D is perhaps TRBD2 (6 bases). This CDR3 has 14 residues. Per the germline V gene, CDR1 is SEHNR and CDR2 is FQNEAQ (reference sequence). The germline V and J ends were trimmed by 1 base and 7 bases, with 14 bases remaining between them. CDR3 sequence (DNA): TGTGCCAGCAGCTTAGTTACGGAGGGTTCGGAGCAGTACTTC. This encodes CASSLVTEGSEQYF.

This clone showed up just a few times. The genes are TRBV7-2 and TRBJ2-7, with TRBD1 identical over 12 bases. V shed 3 bases and J 4 bases; nucleotides not matched to a gene: 7. Germline-derived CDR1 and CDR2 are SGHTA and FQGNSA. The CDR3 covers 16 residues. For the CDR3, the DNA is TGTGCCAGCAGCTTCGGGACAGGGGGCAGGACTTACGAGCAGTACTTC. It encodes CASSFGTGGRTYEQYF. Full variable domain (missing parts from reference TRBV7-2 and TRBJ2-7): GAGVSQSPSNKVTEKGKDVELRCDPISGHTALYWYRQSLGQGLEFLIYFQGNSAPDKSGLPSDRFSAERTGGSVSTLTIQRTQQEDSAVYLCASSFGTGGRTYEQYFGPGTRLTVT.

V and J are TRBV25-1 and TRBJ2-1, with TRBD2 identical over 7 bases. CDR1 is MGHDK, CDR2 SYGVNS, per germline. The junction had 3 bases not matched to a gene; V was cut back by 2 bases and J by 5 bases. The CDR3 is 14 residues long. CDR3 residues: CASSEPAGNNEQFF. In DNA form, the CDR3 reads TGTGCCAGCAGTGAACCAGCGGGAAACAATGAGCAGTTCTTC.

Note on this clone: Other nucleotide sequences from this sample produce the same CDR3. V and J are TRBV28 and TRBJ1-2; 7 nucleotides line up with TRBD1. J lost 8 bases, V lost 6 bases, and 3 bases had no gene match. The CDR3 is 11 amino acids. CDR1 and CDR2 from the germline V gene are MDHEN and SYDVKM. The CDR3: CASRTGVGYTF. The CDR3 DNA is TGTGCCAGCAGAACAGGGGTCGGCTACACCTTC.

This clone was detected a few times. The chain uses TRBV6-6 and TRBJ1-6; the match to TRBD1 covers 8 bases. Germline V gives CDR1 MNHNY, CDR2 SVGAGI (reference sequence). The V and J ends lost 2 bases and 7 bases, in that order; junction bases with no gene match: 4. The CDR3 has 15 amino acids. The CDR3 DNA follows: TGTGCCAGCAGTTACCCCGGACAGGGAAATTCACCCCTCCACTTT. Translated, it gives CASSYPGQGNSPLHF.

V usage is TRBV5-1 and J usage is TRBJ2-3, with 7 nucleotides matching TRBD2. Germline V gives CDR1 SGHRS, CDR2 YFSETQ. With V trimmed by 4 bases and J by 3 bases, 8 bases remained unmatched. The length of the CDR3 is 15 residues. In DNA, the CDR3 is TGCGCCAGCAGCAGAGCCCCCGGGAGGACAGATACGCAGTATTTT. Translating it yields CASSRAPGRTDTQYF.

There are a few counts of this clone. The J gene is TRBJ2-2, the V gene TRBV7-9, with TRBD2 identical over 11 bases. The junction had 4 bases not matched to a gene; V was cut back by 6 bases and J by 1 base. The CDR3 sequence is 16 residues long. Germline CDR1 is SEHNR and CDR2 is FQNEAQ (reference sequence). CDR3 sequence: CASSPTSGVNTGELFF. The CDR3 DNA sequence: TGTGCCAGCAGTCCGACTAGCGGGGTGAACACCGGGGAGCTGTTTTTT.

The chain has TRBV18 and TRBJ1-2; 9 bases fit TRBD1. Germline V gene data show CDR1 as KGHSH and CDR2 as LQKENI. The CDR3 covers 15 residues. J lost 8 bases, V lost 0 bases, and 7 bases had no gene match. As DNA, the CDR3 is TGTGCCAGCTCACCACCCGGTAGGACAGGGGCCGGCTACACCTTC. Encoded protein: CASSPPGRTGAGYTF.

The rearrangement uses TRBV5-1 and TRBJ2-3, with 8 bases identical to TRBD2. The V gene end was trimmed by 5 bases and the J gene end by 0 bases; junction bases not matched to a gene: 8. The CDR3 contains 16 residues. Germline V gene data show CDR1 as SGHRS and CDR2 as YFSETQ. CDR3 coding DNA: TGCGCCAGCAGTGGACGCCAGCGGGGGAGCACAGATACGCAGTATTTT. Its translation: CASSGRQRGSTDTQYF.

There are a few counts of this clone. V gene TRBV7-6 combines with J gene TRBJ1-3; D is ambiguous. CDR3 size: 15 residues. The V and J ends lost 1 base and 0 bases respectively, with 7 bases between them. In germline, CDR1 is SGHVS, CDR2 FNYEAQ. The CDR3 is CASSLELSSGNTIYF. The CDR3 nucleotides read TGTGCCAGCAGCTTAGAATTGAGCTCTGGAAACACCATATATTTT.